Below are 10 T cell receptor beta chains sequenced from a single sample in a study of T cell repertoires in cytomegalovirus infection. For these TCRs, the target antigens are not known. In TCRdb, the reads were re-called with MiXCR into one record per CDR3 protein. Found here are about 340,000 distinct CDR3 sequences, 29% of them singletons; the top ten hold over 15%. The sequencing used cultured PBMCs, collected from culture after CMV antigen stimulation. The receptors come from a human donor in good health (CMV status not recorded). Some clones in this sample may be carry-over from other donors' samples.

The chain employs TRBV6-6 and TRBJ2-3; no reliable D call. This CDR3 comprises 15 residues. CDR1 is MNHNY, CDR2 SVGAGI, per germline (reference sequence). V was cut by 0 bases and J by 6 bases, with 13 bases left in between. CDR3 amino acids: CASSYSKYLRDTQYF. In DNA form, the CDR3 reads TGTGCCAGCAGTTACTCCAAGTACCTGAGGGATACGCAGTATTTT.

In its sample, this clonotype was seen a few times. V is TRBV27 and J is TRBJ2-3; 13 positions match TRBD2. Germline V lookup: CDR1 MNHEY, CDR2 SMNVEV (reference sequence). With V trimmed by 4 bases and J by 6 bases, 13 bases remained unmatched. This CDR3 region has 18 residues. CDR3 loop: CASSSQRGLAGARDTQYF. Here the CDR3 DNA reads TGTGCCAGCAGTTCCCAAAGAGGACTAGCGGGAGCTAGGGATACGCAGTATTTT.

Concerning this clonotype: Compared with germline, one end of the junction differs, possibly owing to a read error. The V call is TRBV6-5, the J call TRBJ1-1; D is perhaps TRBD1 (6 bases). The CDR3 extends over 11 amino acids. Germline V gene lookup returns CDR1 MNHEY and CDR2 SVGAGI. Written as DNA, the CDR3 is TGTGCCATCAGTAGGGGGGCTGAAGCTTTCTTT. Its translation: CAISRGAEAFF.

The J gene is TRBJ1-1, the V gene TRBV9; 7 nucleotides agree with TRBD1. There are 15 residues in the CDR3. The V and J ends lost 3 bases and 0 bases, in that order; junction bases with no gene match: 5. Germline values: CDR1 SGDLS, CDR2 YYNGEE. CDR3 sequence reads: CASSAPTGMNTEAFF. CDR3 coding DNA: TGTGCCAGCAGCGCACCGACAGGGATGAACACTGAAGCTTTCTTT.

This clonotype was counted a single time. J is TRBJ1-2 and V is TRBV6-6; 9 bases are shared with TRBD1. The length of the CDR3 is 14 residues. V lost 6 bases to trimming and J lost 5 bases; unmatched junction nucleotides: 7. Germline CDR1 reads MNHNY; CDR2 reads SVGAGI (reference sequence). The CDR3 spells CASSLPGQGYGYTF. In DNA form, the CDR3 reads TGTGCCAGCAGCCTCCCGGGACAGGGTTATGGCTACACCTTC.

This chain joins TRBV6-5 and TRBJ1-6, with D possibly matching TRBD1 (5 bases). The CDR3 has 16 amino acids. Germline V gene data show CDR1 as MNHEY and CDR2 as SVGAGI. Trimming removed 2 bases at V and 5 bases at J, with 13 bases between. The CDR3 protein is CASSYAGRSNNSPLHF. In nucleotides, the CDR3 is TGTGCCAGCAGTTACGCAGGGAGAAGTAATAATTCACCCCTCCACTTT.

In this sample, this clonotype turned up many times. The chain is built from TRBV4-1 and TRBJ2-3; 8 positions match TRBD2. The CDR3 runs to 16 residues. Germline loops: CDR1 MGHRA, CDR2 YSYEKL. Unmatched junction bases numbered 7, after V lost 2 bases and J lost 3 bases. This CDR3 is CASSQNPGLVTDTQYF. The DNA of the CDR3 is TGCGCCAGCAGCCAAAACCCGGGACTAGTGACAGATACGCAGTATTTT.

There are many counts of this clonotype. The chain employs TRBV20-1 and TRBJ2-1; 9 bases fit TRBD1. Germline V gene data show CDR1 as DFQATT and CDR2 as SNEGSKA (reference sequence). The CDR3 covers 16 residues. V lost 0 bases and J lost 5; bases outside the gene matches: 8. The CDR3 loop is CSARDAGTGYDNEQFF. The CDR3 DNA is TGCAGTGCTAGAGACGCCGGGACAGGGTACGACAATGAGCAGTTCTTC.

This clonotype was seen a handful of times. This chain joins TRBV20-1 and TRBJ1-2, with 7 bases that match TRBD1. CDR3 length: 14 residues. CDR1 and CDR2 (germline): DFQATT, SNEGSKA (reference sequence). V gave up 0 bases and J gave up 4 bases; unmatched junction bases: 5. This chain's CDR3 is CSARDIDRAYGYTF. CDR3 bases: TGCAGTGCTAGAGATATAGACAGGGCCTATGGCTACACCTTC.

The table lists this clonotype with a few counts. V gene TRBV7-3 combines with J gene TRBJ2-5; D is unresolved. The germline V and J ends were trimmed by 2 bases and 3 bases, with 7 bases remaining between them. This CDR3 comprises 13 residues. The germline V gene has CDR1 SGHTA and CDR2 FQGTGA. In DNA, the CDR3 is TGTGCCAGCAGCTTAGGTCTAGAAGAGACCCAGTACTTC. Amino acid sequence: CASSLGLEETQYF.